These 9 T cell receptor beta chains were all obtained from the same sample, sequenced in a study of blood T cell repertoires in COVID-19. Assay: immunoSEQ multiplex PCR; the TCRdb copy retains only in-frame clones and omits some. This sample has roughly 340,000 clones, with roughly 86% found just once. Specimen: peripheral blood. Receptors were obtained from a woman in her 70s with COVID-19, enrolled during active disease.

The chain's CDR3 is CASSLNGQGRTQYF. CDR3 DNA sequence: TGTGCCAGCAGTTTAAACGGACAGGGAAGGACCCAGTACTTC. This sequence joins TRBV28 and TRBJ2-5; 8 bases fit TRBD1. This CDR3 comprises 14 residues. The germline V gene encodes CDR1 MDHEN and CDR2 SYDVKM. Trimming cost V 2 bases and J 7 bases; bases outside gene matches: 6.

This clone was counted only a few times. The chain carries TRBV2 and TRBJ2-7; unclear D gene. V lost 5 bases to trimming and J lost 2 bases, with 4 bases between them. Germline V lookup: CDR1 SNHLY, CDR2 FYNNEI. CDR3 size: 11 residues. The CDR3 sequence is CASSLTYEQYF. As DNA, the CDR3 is TGTGCCAGCAGTCTTACCTACGAGCAGTACTTC.

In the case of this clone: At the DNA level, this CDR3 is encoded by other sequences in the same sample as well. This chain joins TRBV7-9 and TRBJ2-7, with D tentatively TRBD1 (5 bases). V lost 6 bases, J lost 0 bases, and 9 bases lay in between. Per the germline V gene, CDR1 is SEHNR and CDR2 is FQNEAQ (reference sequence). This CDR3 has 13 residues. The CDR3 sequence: CASSRRDSYEQYF. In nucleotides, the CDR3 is TGTGCCAGCAGTCGCAGGGACTCCTACGAGCAGTACTTC.

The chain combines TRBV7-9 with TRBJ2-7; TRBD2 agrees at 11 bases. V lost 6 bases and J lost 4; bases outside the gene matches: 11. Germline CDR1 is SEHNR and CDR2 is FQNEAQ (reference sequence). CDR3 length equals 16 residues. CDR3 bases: TGTGCCAGCAGTCCCGCTAGCGGGGGGCGAACGTACGAGCAGTACTTC. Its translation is CASSPASGGRTYEQYF.

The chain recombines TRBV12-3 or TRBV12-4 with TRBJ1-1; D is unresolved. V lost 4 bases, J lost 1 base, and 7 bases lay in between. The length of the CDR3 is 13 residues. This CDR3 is CASSSSGNTEAFF. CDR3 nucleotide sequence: TGTGCCAGCAGTTCTTCAGGGAACACTGAAGCTTTCTTT.

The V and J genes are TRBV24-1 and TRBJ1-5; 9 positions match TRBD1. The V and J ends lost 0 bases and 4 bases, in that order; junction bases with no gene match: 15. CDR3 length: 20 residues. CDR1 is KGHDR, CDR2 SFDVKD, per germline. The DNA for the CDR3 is TGTGCCACCAGTGATTTGGGACAGGGGCCGCTACCCTCCATTAATCAGCCCCAGCATTTT. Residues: CATSDLGQGPLPSINQPQHF.

This CDR3 reads CASSPRGQSSYEQYF. CDR3 nucleotides: TGTGCCAGCAGTCCCCGAGGACAGAGCTCCTACGAGCAGTACTTC. This rearrangement joins TRBV27 to TRBJ2-7, with D maybe TRBD1 (6 bases). Germline CDR1 MNHEY, CDR2 SMNVEV (reference sequence). The CDR3 totals 15 residues. The V and J ends lost 5 bases and 0 bases respectively, with 14 bases between them.

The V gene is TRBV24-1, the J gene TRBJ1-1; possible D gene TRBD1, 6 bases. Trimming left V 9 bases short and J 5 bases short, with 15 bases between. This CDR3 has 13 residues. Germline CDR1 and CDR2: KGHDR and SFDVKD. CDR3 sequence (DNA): TGTGCCACCCAGTGGTCAGGGGAGACTGAAGCTTTCTTT. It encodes CATQWSGETEAFF.

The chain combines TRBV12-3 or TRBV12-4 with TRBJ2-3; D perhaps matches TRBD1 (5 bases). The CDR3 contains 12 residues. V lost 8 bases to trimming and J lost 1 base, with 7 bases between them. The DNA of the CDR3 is TGTGCCAGCGTACAGGGCACAGATACGCAGTATTTT. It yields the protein CASVQGTDTQYF.